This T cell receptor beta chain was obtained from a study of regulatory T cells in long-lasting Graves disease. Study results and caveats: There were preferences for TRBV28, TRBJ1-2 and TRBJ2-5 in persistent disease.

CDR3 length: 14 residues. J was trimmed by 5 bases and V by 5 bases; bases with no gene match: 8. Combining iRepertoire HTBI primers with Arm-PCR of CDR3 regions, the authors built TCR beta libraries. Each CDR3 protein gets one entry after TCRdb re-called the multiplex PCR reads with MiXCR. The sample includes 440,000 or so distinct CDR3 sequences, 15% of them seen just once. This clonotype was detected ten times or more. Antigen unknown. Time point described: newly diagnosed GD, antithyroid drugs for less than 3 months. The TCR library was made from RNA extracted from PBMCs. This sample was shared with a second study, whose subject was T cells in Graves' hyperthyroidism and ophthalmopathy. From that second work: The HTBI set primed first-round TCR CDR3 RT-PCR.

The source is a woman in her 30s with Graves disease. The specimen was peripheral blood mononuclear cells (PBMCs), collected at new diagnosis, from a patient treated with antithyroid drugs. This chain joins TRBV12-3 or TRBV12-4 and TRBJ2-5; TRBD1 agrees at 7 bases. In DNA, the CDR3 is TGTGCCAGCAGTCGACAGGGCCCCTGGGAGACCCAGTACTTC. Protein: CASSRQGPWETQYF.